This T cell receptor (beta chain) was sequenced in a study of blood T cells in healthy people across ages. This clonotype has a handful of counts. Sample-barcoded 5' priming and a J-beta primer mix drove a second PCR of 7 to 11 cycles. A single record per CDR3 protein comes from TCRdb applying MiXCR to the 5' RACE reads. The sample holds around 900,000 distinct CDR3 sequences, just over 50% seen once. V lost 2 bases to trimming and J lost 2 bases, with 9 bases between them. This CDR3 region has 15 residues. Germline CDR1 and CDR2: SEHNR and FQNEAQ (reference sequence). Material for sequencing was blood. This TCR came from a woman in her sixties or seventies in good health. The chain joins TRBV7-9 to TRBJ1-4; tentative D call: TRBD1 (5 bases). The CDR3 region has the DNA TGTGCCAGCAGCTTATCACAGGCGACTAATGAAAAACTGTTTTTT. This gives the protein CASSLSQATNEKLFF.